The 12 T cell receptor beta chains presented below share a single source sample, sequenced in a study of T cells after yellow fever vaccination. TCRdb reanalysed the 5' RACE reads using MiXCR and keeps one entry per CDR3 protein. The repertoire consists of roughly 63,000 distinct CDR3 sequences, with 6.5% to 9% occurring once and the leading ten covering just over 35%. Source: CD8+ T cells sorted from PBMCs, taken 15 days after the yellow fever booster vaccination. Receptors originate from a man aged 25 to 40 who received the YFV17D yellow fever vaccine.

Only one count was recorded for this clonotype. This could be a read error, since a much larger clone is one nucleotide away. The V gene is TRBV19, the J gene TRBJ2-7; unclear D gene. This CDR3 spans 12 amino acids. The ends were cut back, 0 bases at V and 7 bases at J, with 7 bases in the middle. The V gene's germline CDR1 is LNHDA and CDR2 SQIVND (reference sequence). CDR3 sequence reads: CASSIDSYEQYF. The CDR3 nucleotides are TGTGCCAGTAGTATAGACAGCTATGAGCAGTACTTC.

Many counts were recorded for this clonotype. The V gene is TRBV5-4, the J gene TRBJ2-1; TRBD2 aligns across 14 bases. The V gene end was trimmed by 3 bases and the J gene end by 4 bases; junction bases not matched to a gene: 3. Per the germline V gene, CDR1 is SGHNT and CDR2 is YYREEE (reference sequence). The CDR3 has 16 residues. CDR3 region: CASSSGTSGSYNEQFF. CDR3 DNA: TGTGCCAGCAGCTCCGGGACTAGCGGGAGTTACAATGAGCAGTTCTTC.

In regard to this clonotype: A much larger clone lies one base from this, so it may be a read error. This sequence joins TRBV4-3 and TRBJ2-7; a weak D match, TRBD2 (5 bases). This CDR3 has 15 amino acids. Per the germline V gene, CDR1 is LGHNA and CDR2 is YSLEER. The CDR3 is CTSSQRQSSTYEQYF. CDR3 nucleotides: TGCACCAGCAGCCAAAGACAATCTAGCACCTACGAGCAGTACTTC.

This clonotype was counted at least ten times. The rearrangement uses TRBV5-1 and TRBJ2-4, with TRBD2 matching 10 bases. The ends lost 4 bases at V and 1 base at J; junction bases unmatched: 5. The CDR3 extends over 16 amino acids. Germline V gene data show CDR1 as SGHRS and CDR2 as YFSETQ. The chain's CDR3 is CASSPLAGRAKNIQYF. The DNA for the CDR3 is TGCGCCAGCAGCCCACTAGCGGGAAGGGCCAAAAACATTCAGTACTTC.

The CDR3 DNA reads TGTGCCAGCAGCGTAGGGGCTAGCGTCTCCTACAATGAGCAGTTCTTC. Protein: CASSVGASVSYNEQFF. The chain couples TRBV9 to TRBJ2-1, with D tentatively TRBD2 (6 bases). CDR3 length: 16 residues. Germline V gives CDR1 SGDLS, CDR2 YYNGEE. V was clipped by 0 bases and J by 0 bases, with 10 bases between them.

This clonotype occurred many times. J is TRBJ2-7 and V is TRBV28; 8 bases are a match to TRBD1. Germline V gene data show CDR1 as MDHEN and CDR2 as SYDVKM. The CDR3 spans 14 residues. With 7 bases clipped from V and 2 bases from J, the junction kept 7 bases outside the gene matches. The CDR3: CASMADREAYEQYF. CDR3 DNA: TGTGCCAGCATGGCGGACAGGGAGGCCTACGAGCAGTACTTC.

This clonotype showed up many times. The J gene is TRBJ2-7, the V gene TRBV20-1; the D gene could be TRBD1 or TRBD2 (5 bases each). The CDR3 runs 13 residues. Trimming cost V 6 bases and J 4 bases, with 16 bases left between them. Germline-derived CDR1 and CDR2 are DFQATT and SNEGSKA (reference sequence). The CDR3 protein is CSANAGTLYEQYF. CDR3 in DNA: TGCAGTGCCAACGCCGGGACCCTTTACGAGCAGTACTTC.

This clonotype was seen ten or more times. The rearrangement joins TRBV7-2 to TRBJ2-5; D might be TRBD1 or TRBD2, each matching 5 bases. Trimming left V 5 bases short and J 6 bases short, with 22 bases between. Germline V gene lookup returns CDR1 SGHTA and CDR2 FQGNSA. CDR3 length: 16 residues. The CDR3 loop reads CASSLRTRKTGKTQYF. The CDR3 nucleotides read TGTGCCAGCAGCCTCCGGACACGGAAAACCGGGAAGACCCAGTACTTC.

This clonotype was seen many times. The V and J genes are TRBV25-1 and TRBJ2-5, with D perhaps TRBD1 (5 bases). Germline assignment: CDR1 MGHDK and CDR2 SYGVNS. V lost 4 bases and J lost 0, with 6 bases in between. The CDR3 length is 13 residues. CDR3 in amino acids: CASSARDQETQYF. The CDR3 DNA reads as TGTGCCAGCAGTGCCAGGGACCAAGAGACCCAGTACTTC.

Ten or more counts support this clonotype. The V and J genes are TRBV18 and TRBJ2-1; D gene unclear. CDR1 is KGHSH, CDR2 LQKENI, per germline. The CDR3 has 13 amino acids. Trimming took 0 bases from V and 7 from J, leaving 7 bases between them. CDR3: CASSPPDGNEQFF. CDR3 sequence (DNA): TGTGCCAGCTCACCACCGGACGGTAATGAGCAGTTCTTC.

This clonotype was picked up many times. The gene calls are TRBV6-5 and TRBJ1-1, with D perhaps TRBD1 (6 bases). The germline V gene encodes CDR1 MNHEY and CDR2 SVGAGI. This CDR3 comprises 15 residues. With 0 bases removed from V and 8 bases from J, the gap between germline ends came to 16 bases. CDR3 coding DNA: TGTGCCAGCAGTTACTCAGGGGGAGGGGCAACCGAAGCTTTCTTT. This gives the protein CASSYSGGGATEAFF.

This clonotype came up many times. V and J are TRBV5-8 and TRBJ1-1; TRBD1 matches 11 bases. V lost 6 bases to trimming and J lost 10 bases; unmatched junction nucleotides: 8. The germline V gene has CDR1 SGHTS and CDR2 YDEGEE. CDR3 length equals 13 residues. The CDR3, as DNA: TGTGCCAGCAACCCGGGACAGGGGGTTTCAGCTTTCTTT. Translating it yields CASNPGQGVSAFF.